This T cell receptor beta chain was retrieved from a study of T cells in Graves' hyperthyroidism and ophthalmopathy. Germline loops: CDR1 SGHVS, CDR2 FQNEAQ. The CDR3 covers 16 residues. With V trimmed by 5 bases and J by 4 bases, 7 bases remained unmatched. Points on this clonotype: Its antigen is unknown.

Study-level points and caveats: Ophthalmopathy was separated from stable hyperthyroidism by a 13 V-J model. With a median lead of approximately six months before onset, the model predicted ophthalmopathy.

It was RNA transcripts that yielded the amplified TCR beta CDR3 regions. The primer set for the first-round RT-PCR of the TCR CDR3 was HTBI. TCRdb reprocessed the multiplex PCR reads with MiXCR, giving one entry per CDR3 protein. The repertoire consists of more than 95,000 distinct CDR3 sequences, with about half occurring once and the leading ten covering 26%. The receptor's source is a man in his forties with Graves' hyperthyroidism. The chain carries TRBV7-8 and TRBJ2-5, with 13 bases matching TRBD2. Sequencing used blood. The CDR3 reads CASSLTGLAGAETQYF. The CDR3, as DNA: TGTGCCAGCAGCCTGACCGGACTAGCGGGAGCAGAGACCCAGTACTTC.